Listed below are T cell receptor beta chains from one sample, sequenced in a study of T cell responses to AZD1222 COVID-19 vaccine. Clones were read by immunoSEQ multiplex PCR, and TCRdb kept only the in-frame ones, dropping some. The repertoire consists of roughly 120,000 clones, with roughly 90% occurring once and the leading ten covering approximately 4.2%. The specimen was peripheral blood, collected on day 0 of AZD1222 vaccination. The origin of the receptors is an adult in good health. CDR3s include the opening cysteine and the closing phenylalanine or tryptophan. Fields, in order: clone size, V gene, CDR3 protein. A clone size is listed for some rows: how often the clone was seen (once, few, many), or a class if it is expanded.

>-|TRBV5-1
CASSLDRDVIDEQFF
>-|TRBV6-4
CATLQGWGEVYEQYF
>once|TRBV9
CASSASGRGGRDNEQFF
>few|TRBV7-3
CASSPMGAAYNEQFF
>-|TRBV27
CASSPRPPISGGDYNEQFF
>-|TRBV28
CASSKGPNYEQYF
>once|TRBV7-8
CASRRDGYNEQFF
>-|TRBV10-3
CATAGLAGETQYF
>once|TRBV5-5
CASSFSLLYNEQFF
>-|TRBV29-1
CSVARDRGVAEAFF
>once|TRBV29-1
CSVEMQPRGIHEQFF